The clone carrying this T cell receptor (beta chain) was seen a handful of times. Its antigen remains unknown. The data were produced by immunoSEQ multiplex PCR, yet TCRdb's version contains in-frame clones alone and is incomplete. The sample carries about 350,000 clones, roughly 81% recorded once. The CDR3 has 12 residues. Deletions cut 3 bases from V and 12 bases from J, with 9 bases between. Germline CDR1 LNHDA, CDR2 SQIVND (reference sequence). These data belong to a study of Ad26.COV2.S vaccination and SARS-CoV-2 variants. Overall study context: Donor got 5x10^10 or 1x10^11 viral particles of Ad26.COV2.S.

Noted treatment: some 19 received Ad26.COV2.S at low or high dose, single or two shots; 5 received placebo; per-sample allocation not given. At day 63 after the first vaccine or placebo injection, samples were drawn. Study outcomes and limitations: It was found that vaccine and placebo recipients had similar non-spike TCR breadth.

The chain uses TRBV19 and TRBJ1-6; no clear D gene. Sequences were derived from peripheral blood, sampled in a trial of Ad26.COV2.S vaccine versus placebo. The TCR was taken from a person between 18 and 59 years old who received the Ad26.COV2.S COVID-19 vaccine or a placebo. The CDR3 DNA is TGTGCCAGTAGTATGGGAGCAGTACCCCTCCACTTT. Protein: CASSMGAVPLHF. The variable domain in full, completed from reference TRBV19 and TRBJ1-6, reads DGGITQSPKYLFRKEGQNVTLSCEQNLNHDAMYWYRQDPGQGLRLIYYSQIVNDFQKGDIAEGYSVSREKKESFPLTVTSAQKNPTAFYLCASSMGAVPLHFGNGTRLTVT.